The 12 T cell receptor beta chains in this list originate from one sample, sequenced in a study of blood T cell repertoires in COVID-19. Clones were sequenced by immunoSEQ multiplex PCR, and TCRdb holds only the in-frame ones, with some missing. Of about 340,000 clones listed, 65% to 85% are singletons. Sequenced: peripheral blood. The receptors stem from a man in his thirties or forties with active or convalescent COVID-19.

This clone was detected a few times. The genes are TRBV24-1 and TRBJ2-6; the D gene is possibly TRBD2 (8 bases). Per germline, CDR1 KGHDR and CDR2 SFDVKD. CDR3 size: 19 residues. Between the trimmed V and J ends, which lost 3 bases and 5 bases, there was a span of 22 bases. CDR3 protein: CATSDVPGREDRWANVLTF. The CDR3 bases are TGTGCCACCAGTGATGTACCCGGGAGGGAGGACAGGTGGGCCAACGTCCTGACTTTC.

The rearrangement links TRBV6-5 to TRBJ1-5, with D tentatively TRBD1 (5 bases). Trimming stripped 4 bases from V and 3 bases from J, with 10 bases between. The CDR3 sequence is 14 residues long. Germline CDR1 and CDR2: MNHEY and SVGAGI. The CDR3 protein is CASSSAGINQPQHF. The CDR3 DNA is TGTGCCAGCAGTTCAGCAGGGATCAATCAGCCCCAGCATTTT.

About this clone itself: This sample includes further DNA sequences coding for the same CDR3. The chain couples TRBV28 to TRBJ2-7; 9 bases agree with TRBD1. The junction had 2 bases not matched to a gene; V was cut back by 7 bases and J by 1 base. Germline CDR1 MDHEN, CDR2 SYDVKM. This CDR3 region has 13 residues. CDR3 sequence: CASIGTGSYEQYF. In nucleotides, the CDR3 is TGTGCCAGCATAGGGACAGGGTCCTACGAGCAGTACTTC.

This sequence joins TRBV6-4 and TRBJ2-2; maybe TRBD2 (6 bases). Trimming stripped 0 bases from V and 6 bases from J, with 8 bases between. Germline V lookup: CDR1 MRHNA, CDR2 SNTAGT. This CDR3 is built from 14 residues. CDR3 nucleotides: TGTGCCAGCAGTGACTCGGGGGGTTCCGGGGAGCTGTTTTTT. It yields the protein CASSDSGGSGELFF.

The J gene is TRBJ1-6, the V gene TRBV28, with D perhaps TRBD1 (6 bases). CDR1 is MDHEN and CDR2 is SYDVKM in the germline V gene. The V and J ends lost 8 bases and 8 bases respectively, with 16 bases between them. This CDR3 is 14 amino acids long. The CDR3 loop reads CASREGRGYSPLHF. The CDR3 nucleotides are TGTGCCAGCCGAGAAGGCAGGGGTTATTCACCCCTCCACTTT.

This chain connects TRBV30 to TRBJ2-1; TRBD2 agrees at 9 bases. The CDR3 sequence is 14 residues long. The V segment lost 8 bases and the J segment 1 base; nucleotides outside the gene matches: 6. Germline CDR1 GTSNPN, CDR2 SVGIG (reference sequence). CDR3 region: CASTSGRSYNEQFF. The CDR3 DNA follows: TGTGCCAGTACTAGCGGGCGGTCCTACAATGAGCAGTTCTTC.

The chain couples TRBV6-6 to TRBJ2-2, with a weak D call TRBD2 (6 bases). From germline, CDR1 is MNHNY and CDR2 SVGAGI (reference sequence). V gave up 6 bases and J gave up 5 bases, with 13 bases separating them. This CDR3 has 14 amino acids. In nucleotides, the CDR3 is TGTGCCAGCAGCTCCGCGGAGGGAACCGGGGAGCTGTTTTTT. This encodes CASSSAEGTGELFF.

The J gene is TRBJ2-7, the V gene TRBV4-3; 11 bases agree with TRBD2. V shed 2 bases and J 3 bases; nucleotides not matched to a gene: 21. This CDR3 is built from 21 residues. CDR1 LGHNA and CDR2 YSLEER come from the germline V gene. CDR3 DNA: TGCGCCAGCAGCCAACCATCTAGACCATCAGAGGGACTAGCGGCCCACTACGAGCAGTACTTC. Translation: CASSQPSRPSEGLAAHYEQYF.

This clone was seen just once. V usage is TRBV25-1 and J usage is TRBJ1-1, with D possibly matching TRBD1 (5 bases). Germline CDR1 MGHDK, CDR2 SYGVNS. V lost 3 bases and J 5 bases, leaving 16 bases between the germline ends. This CDR3 has 15 amino acids. In DNA, the CDR3 is TGTGCCAGCAGTGACCGGGGGGGAGGTGAGACTGAAGCTTTCTTT. The encoded protein is CASSDRGGGETEAFF. The full variable domain, its missing parts supplied by reference TRBV25-1 and TRBJ1-1, is EADIYQTPRYLVIGTGKKITLECSQTMGHDKMYWYQQDPGMELHLIHYSYGVNSTEKGDLSSESTVSRIRTEHFPLTLESARPSHTSQYLCASSDRGGGETEAFFGQGTRLTVV.

Here the CDR3 DNA reads TGCGCCAGCAGCCAAGTTGAAGGGGGCCAGCCCCAGCATTTT. It yields the protein CASSQVEGGQPQHF. The chain uses TRBV4-1 and TRBJ1-5, with 7 bases that match TRBD1. This CDR3 is 14 amino acids long. Losses at the gene ends were 1 base for V and 7 bases for J; bases not matched to a gene: 4. Germline V lookup: CDR1 MGHRA, CDR2 YSYEKL.

The chain has TRBV24-1 and TRBJ1-6; possible D gene TRBD1, 5 bases. Germline CDR1 reads KGHDR; CDR2 reads SFDVKD. The V end lost 7 bases, the J end lost 9 bases, and 12 bases lay between the germline ends. The CDR3 covers 13 residues. CDR3 loop: CATRAGQGSPLHF. The DNA for the CDR3 is TGTGCCACCAGGGCCGGACAAGGTTCACCCCTCCACTTT.

The chain has TRBV5-1 and TRBJ2-7; TRBD2 matches 12 bases. The CDR3 consists of 15 residues. J lost 3 bases, V lost 6 bases, and 7 bases had no gene match. Germline CDR1 is SGHRS and CDR2 is YFSETQ. The DNA for the CDR3 is TGCGCCAGCACCGCACTAGCGGGAGGCCTCTACGAGCAGTACTTC. Residues: CASTALAGGLYEQYF.